These 11 T cell receptor beta chains were sequenced from one sample in a study of beta chain features in type 1 diabetes. These TCRs' antigens remain unknown. Sequenced material consisted of expressed TCRB transcripts (all of the isolated RNA was reverse transcribed). Only in-frame clones appear in the TCRdb table, and some are missing; sequencing was by immunoSEQ multiplex PCR. The table lists under 300,000 clones, just over 20% of them singletons. Study observations and caveats: The study found moderately but significantly shorter TCRB CDR3s in all four CD4+ subsets of Type 1 diabetes patients.

Sample: naive CD4+ T cells from blood. Source of these receptors: a woman between 40 and 50 years old with type 1 diabetes.

The rearrangement joins TRBV6-6 to TRBJ2-7; 10 positions agree with TRBD2. V dropped 11 bases and J dropped 6; count of bases not matched to a gene: 10. Germline lookup yields CDR1 MNHNY and CDR2 SVGAGI (reference sequence). The CDR3 length is 13 residues. DNA of the CDR3: TGTGCCTCCCGGAAGCTAGCGGGAGTCGAGCAGTACTTC. Protein product: CASRKLAGVEQYF.

The V gene is TRBV18, the J gene TRBJ1-6, with D perhaps TRBD1 (5 bases). The ends were cut back, 3 bases at V and 6 bases at J, with 12 bases in the middle. The CDR3 contains 15 residues. Germline CDR1 KGHSH, CDR2 LQKENI. CDR3 in amino acids: CASSPIGARNSPLHF. The CDR3 nucleotides read TGTGCCAGCTCACCCATAGGGGCACGTAATTCACCCCTCCACTTT.

The V gene is TRBV7-9, the J gene TRBJ2-5; possibly TRBD2 for D (6 bases). The V and J ends lost 4 bases and 3 bases respectively, with 15 bases between them. Germline CDR1 and CDR2: SEHNR and FQNEAQ (reference sequence). This CDR3 region has 15 residues. CDR3 bases: TGTGCCAGCAGCTCTCCGGAGGGCGGGGAAGAGACCCAGTACTTC. This encodes CASSSPEGGEETQYF.

This clone was counted a few times. V and J are TRBV18 and TRBJ2-1; weak D call: TRBD2 (6 bases). V was shortened by 4 bases and J by 0 bases, with 10 bases between the two germline ends. Germline values: CDR1 KGHSH, CDR2 LQKENI. The CDR3 sequence is 15 residues long. CDR3 sequence (DNA): TGTGCCAGCTCACGCACGGAGGGCTCCTACAATGAGCAGTTCTTC. This encodes CASSRTEGSYNEQFF.

This clone was seen only a few times. Other DNA sequences of this sample code for an identical CDR3. The chain is built from TRBV18 and TRBJ2-5; 8 positions match TRBD1. J lost 5 bases, V lost 3 bases, and 5 bases had no gene match. The CDR3 covers 14 residues. Germline values: CDR1 KGHSH, CDR2 LQKENI. In nucleotides, the CDR3 is TGTGCCAGCTCACCCCTCGACAGGGGCGAGACCCAGTACTTC. Translated, it gives CASSPLDRGETQYF.

This rearrangement joins TRBV27 to TRBJ1-2; tentatively, D is TRBD1 (5 bases). Trimming took 1 base from V and 4 from J, leaving 13 bases between them. The CDR3 length is 15 residues. Germline assignment: CDR1 MNHEY and CDR2 SMNVEV (reference sequence). The DNA for the CDR3 is TGTGCCAGCAGTTTATGGGCGACAGTTGGCTATGGCTACACCTTC. Translated, it gives CASSLWATVGYGYTF.

The chain joins TRBV7-2 to TRBJ1-4, with D possibly being TRBD1 (5 bases). Trimming shortened V by 2 bases and J by 5 bases, and 21 bases separated the two germline ends. The CDR3 covers 18 residues. Germline CDR1 reads SGHTA; CDR2 reads FQGNSA. The CDR3 nucleotides read TGTGCCAGCAGCTTATTCTCTCCTCAGGCAGGGCGAAATGAAAAACTGTTTTTT. Amino acid sequence: CASSLFSPQAGRNEKLFF. Full variable domain (rest looked up from reference TRBV7-2 and TRBJ1-4): GAGVSQSPSNKVTEKGKDVELRCDPISGHTALYWYRQSLGQGLEFLIYFQGNSAPDKSGLPSDRFSAERTGGSVSTLTIQRTQQEDSAVYLCASSLFSPQAGRNEKLFFGSGTQLSVL.

The chain combines TRBV14 with TRBJ2-1, with 13 bases that match TRBD2. The J segment lost 10 bases and the V segment lost 0 bases, leaving 9 bases of the junction unmatched. The CDR3 spans 17 residues. Germline V lookup: CDR1 SGHDN, CDR2 FVKESK. This CDR3 is CASSQDLGLAGMSEQFF. The CDR3 nucleotides read TGTGCCAGCAGCCAAGATCTGGGACTAGCGGGAATGAGCGAGCAGTTCTTC.

The chain uses TRBV7-8 and TRBJ2-2, with 7 positions matching TRBD1. This CDR3 region has 15 residues. V trimming: 6 bases; J trimming: 4 bases; junction bases outside the gene matches: 8. The V gene's germline CDR1 is SGHVS and CDR2 FQNEAQ. For the CDR3, the DNA is TGTGCCAGCAGTTCCCGGGACAGTCCCACCGGGGAGCTGTTTTTT. The encoded protein is CASSSRDSPTGELFF.

This clone was picked up a small number of times. CDR3 sequence: CASSSGNTGELFF. CDR3 nucleotide sequence: TGTGCCAGCAGTTCAGGGAACACCGGGGAGCTGTTTTTT. The chain joins TRBV7-9 to TRBJ2-2; no firm D call. V lost 6 bases and J 1 base, leaving 6 bases between the germline ends. This CDR3 comprises 13 residues. CDR1 and CDR2 from the germline V gene are SEHNR and FQNEAQ (reference sequence).

V and J are TRBV27 and TRBJ1-4; tentatively, D is TRBD1 (5 bases). Germline V gene sequence: CDR1 MNHEY, CDR2 SMNVEV (reference sequence). CDR3 length equals 12 residues. The V end was cut by 5 bases, the J end by 8 bases, with 9 bases between. CDR3 DNA: TGTGCCAGCAGTCGAAGGGGAGAAAAACTGTTTTTT. Translated, it gives CASSRRGEKLFF.